The 5 T cell receptor beta chains below were found in one sample sequenced in a study of identical twins. TCRdb reprocessed the 5' RACE reads via MiXCR and lists one record per CDR3 protein. The sample consists of approximately 890,000 distinct CDR3 sequences, 10% to 15% of them appearing once. These data were also filed under a second study, of yellow fever vaccine responses in identical twins.

Input material: PBMCs. The receptors originated from a woman between 18 and 29 years old in good health.

This clonotype showed up just a few times. The CDR3 DNA reads as TGCAGTGCTAGAAGCGGGAACACTGAAGCTTTCTTT. Protein product: CSARSGNTEAFF. V and J are TRBV20-1 and TRBJ1-1; D gene uncertain. V lost 2 bases, J lost 1 base, and 5 bases lay in between. CDR3 length: 12 amino acids. The V gene's germline CDR1 is DFQATT and CDR2 SNEGSKA (reference sequence).

This chain connects TRBV6-1 to TRBJ1-5, with a weak D call TRBD1 (5 bases). Germline V gene data show CDR1 as MNHNS and CDR2 as SASEGT. This CDR3 spans 17 amino acids. With 3 bases removed from V and 3 bases from J, the gap between germline ends came to 18 bases. CDR3 residues: CASSDRRQPNPNQPQHF. CDR3 bases: TGTGCCAGCAGTGATCGGAGACAGCCGAACCCCAATCAGCCCCAGCATTTT.

This clonotype was counted between two and nine times. The rearrangement uses TRBV6-5 and TRBJ2-4; possible D gene TRBD2, 6 bases. Trimming stripped 0 bases from V and 0 bases from J, with 9 bases between. The CDR3 is made up of 16 amino acids. CDR1 is MNHEY, CDR2 SVGAGI, per germline. CDR3 sequence (DNA): TGTGCCAGCAGTTACTCGGGGACTCTAGCCAAAAACATTCAGTACTTC. Translating gives CASSYSGTLAKNIQYF.

This clonotype was seen more than once but under ten times. V and J are TRBV6-4 and TRBJ2-2; the D gene is possibly TRBD1 (6 bases). V was shortened by 6 bases and J by 4 bases, with 15 bases between the two germline ends. Germline V gene sequence: CDR1 MRHNA, CDR2 SNTAGT. This CDR3 contains 15 residues. The CDR3 is CASSPRGTLTGELFF. CDR3 sequence (DNA): TGTGCCAGCAGCCCAAGGGGGACCCTCACCGGGGAGCTGTTTTTT.

This clonotype was seen a handful of times. This sequence joins TRBV7-7 and TRBJ2-7, with 11 positions matching TRBD1. The CDR3 loop spans 16 amino acids. The V gene's germline CDR1 is SSHAT and CDR2 FNYEAQ (reference sequence). With 8 bases clipped from V and 5 bases from J, the junction kept 14 bases outside the gene matches. CDR3 bases: TGTGCCAGCCCCGGGACAGGGGGTTTATTACGGAACGAGCAGTACGTC. Translation gives CASPGTGGLLRNEQYV.